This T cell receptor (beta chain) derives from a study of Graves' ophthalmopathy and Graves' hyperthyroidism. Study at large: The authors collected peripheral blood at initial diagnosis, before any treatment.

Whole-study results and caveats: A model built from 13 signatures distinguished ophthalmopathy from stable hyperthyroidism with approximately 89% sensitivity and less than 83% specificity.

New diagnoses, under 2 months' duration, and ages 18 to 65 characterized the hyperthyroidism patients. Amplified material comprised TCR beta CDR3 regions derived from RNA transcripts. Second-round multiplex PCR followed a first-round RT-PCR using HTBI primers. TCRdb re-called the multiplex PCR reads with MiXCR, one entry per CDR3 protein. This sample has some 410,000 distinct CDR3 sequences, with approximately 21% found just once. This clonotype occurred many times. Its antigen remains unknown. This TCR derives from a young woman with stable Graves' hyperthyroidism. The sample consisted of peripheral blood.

The CDR3 DNA sequence: TGCAGTGCCCCCCGGGGTCTGCCCTCATCGTTAAACATTCAGTACTTC. Its protein product is CSAPRGLPSSLNIQYF. This chain links TRBV20-1 with TRBJ2-4, with D possibly matching TRBD2 (5 bases). CDR1 and CDR2 (germline): DFQATT, SNEGSKA (reference sequence). V lost 6 bases, J lost 6 bases, and 24 bases lay in between. This CDR3 comprises 16 residues.